The clone carrying this TCR beta chain was recorded many times. This record comes from a study of CD8 T cells in ankylosing spondylitis. J was trimmed by 4 bases and V by 4 bases; bases with no gene match: 7. Germline V gene lookup returns CDR1 LGHDT and CDR2 YNNKEL (reference sequence). This CDR3 spans 15 amino acids. MiXCR was run by TCRdb on the 5' RACE reads, yielding one entry per CDR3 protein. The sample holds about 210,000 distinct CDR3 sequences, less than 9.5% seen once. Sequenced material: blood, either unsorted or a sorted T cell fraction (not recorded which). This clonotype originated in a female donor with ankylosing spondylitis or in good health (not recorded which). The J gene is TRBJ1-1, the V gene TRBV3-1, with 9 bases identical to TRBD1. The CDR3 bases are TGTGCCAGCAGCCCCGGGACAGGGAGAGGCACTGAAGCTTTCTTT. It is translated as CASSPGTGRGTEAFF.